The clone carrying this T cell receptor (beta chain) was detected many times. Its specificity is not known. These data come from a study of T cells after yellow fever vaccination. For the study at large: Low-cell-number fractions were prepared with SMART-Seq v4 Ultra Low Input. Study-wide results and limits: Though weaker, the secondary response peaked faster, on day 5 versus 15. The CD4 compartment and the CD8 compartment contained a small share of clonotypes in common.

The CDR3 covers 15 residues. Between the trimmed V and J ends, which lost 3 bases and 0 bases, there was a span of 12 bases. The germline CDR1 and CDR2 sequences are SGHVS and FQNEAQ. A process of 5'RACE template switching, which added a universal primer site and UMIs, was used to make TCR cDNA. TCRdb called the 5' RACE reads again in MiXCR, with one record for every CDR3 protein. Counted here are a few hundred thousand distinct CDR3 sequences, roughly 7% occurring once; the ten biggest clones make up roughly 19%. The specimen comprised PBMCs, sampled about 41 days after the first yellow fever vaccination. This clonotype was obtained from a man younger than 30 who received the YFV17D yellow fever vaccine. The chain employs TRBV7-8 and TRBJ2-7; D gene ambiguous. CDR3 DNA: TGTGCCAGCAGCTTGGACGGATCGCTCTCCTACGAGCAGTACTTC. It specifies CASSLDGSLSYEQYF.